This T cell receptor (beta chain) is from a study of cytomegalovirus exposure and HLA in healthy donors. Study results and limitations: Using a false discovery rate of 0.05, a later analysis showed that approximately 17,000 TCR beta sequences were associated with HLA alleles. Across HLA loci, a later analysis found differing TCR association rates, with DRB1 most and HLA-C fewest.

As for this clone: Its antigen remains unidentified.

As for the donors, each was a healthy bone marrow donor. The PCR contained 60 Vbeta and 13 Jbeta primers. The method was immunoSEQ multiplex PCR; TCRdb's version includes in-frame clones alone and lacks a portion of them. Here the sample spans 95,000 to 100,000 clones, 74% being singletons. V lost 2 bases and J 0 bases, leaving 16 bases between the germline ends. CDR1 is ENHRY and CDR2 is SYGVKD in the germline V gene. The CDR3 length is 17 residues. The rearrangement uses TRBV10-3 and TRBJ2-5; a weak D match, TRBD1 (7 bases). The receptor's source is a male donor in good health and CMV-seronegative. The sample was PBMCs. CDR3 bases: TGTGCCATCAGTGAGGGCAGGGGGGCCTGGAACCAAGAGACCCAGTACTTC. Amino acid sequence: CAISEGRGAWNQETQYF.